Listed here is a single T cell receptor beta chain. 60 Vbeta and 13 Jbeta primers were used in PCR. Produced via immunoSEQ multiplex PCR; TCRdb's table is partial and in-frame only. There are 250,000 to 350,000 clones in the sample; approximately 90% occur only once, and about 2% lies in the top ten. This entry is derived from a study of cytomegalovirus exposure and HLA in healthy donors. From germline, CDR1 is SNHLY and CDR2 FYNNEI. CDR3 length equals 14 residues. V lost 6 bases and J lost 14; bases outside the gene matches: 18. The J gene is TRBJ1-2, the V gene TRBV2; TRBD1 aligns across 7 bases. Sequenced: PBMCs. The receptor's source is a woman between 18 and 29 years old in good health and CMV-seronegative. CDR3 DNA: TGTGCCAGCAGGGGATTAACCGGGACAGTCTTGTGGACCTTC. It translates to CASRGLTGTVLWTF. Full variable domain (missing parts from reference TRBV2 and TRBJ1-2): EPEVTQTPSHQVTQMGQEVILRCVPISNHLYFYWYRQILGQKVEFLVSFYNNEISEKSEIFDDQFSVERPDGSNFTLKIRSTKLEDSAMYFCASRGLTGTVLWTFGSGTRLTVV.